These T cell receptor beta chains were read from a single sample in a study of blood T cell repertoires in COVID-19. TCRdb's table, derived via immunoSEQ multiplex PCR, lists solely in-frame clones and lacks some. The repertoire holds approximately 380,000 clones, with 88% as singletons. The source material was PBMCs or T cells enriched from blood (not recorded which). Receptor source: a woman aged 18 to 35 who had recovered from COVID-19. Both conserved end residues are part of each CDR3. D genes are given only for firm matches. Size is stated for part of the rows, as once, few or many counts, or as a class when the clone is expanded.

J gene | V gene | D gene | clone size | CDR3 protein | CDR3 DNA
TRBJ1-1 | TRBV18 | - | - | CASSPPGGTEAFF | TGTGCCAGCTCACCACCGGGGGGGACTGAAGCTTTCTTT
TRBJ2-7 | TRBV12-3/TRBV12-4 | - | - | CASSLDSTYEQYF | TGTGCCAGCAGCCTCGACAGTACCTACGAGCAGTACTTC
TRBJ2-1 | TRBV6-5 | - | - | CASSYFAGARNEQFF | TGTGCCAGCAGTTATTTTGCGGGGGCACGGAATGAGCAGTTCTTC
TRBJ2-1 | TRBV7-8 | TRBD2 | - | CASSTRLAGALSTYNEQFF | TGTGCCAGCAGCACCCGACTAGCGGGGGCCCTGAGCACCTACAATGAGCAGTTCTTC
TRBJ2-2 | TRBV7-3 | TRBD1 | - | CASSLYGTGGSTGELFF | TGTGCCAGCAGCTTATACGGGACAGGGGGCAGCACCGGGGAGCTGTTTTTT
TRBJ2-1 | TRBV7-3 | - | - | CASSLTPPGLPTYNEQFF | TGTGCCAGCAGCTTAACCCCCCCCGGACTCCCCACCTACAATGAGCAGTTCTTC
TRBJ2-1 | TRBV19 | - | - | CASSAAGVVEAYNEQFF | TGTGCCAGTAGTGCGGCAGGGGTGGTTGAGGCCTACAATGAGCAGTTCTTC
TRBJ1-2 | TRBV24-1 | - | - | CATSSTRWYGYTF | TGTGCCACCAGTTCGACTCGGTGGTATGGCTACACCTTC
TRBJ1-1 | TRBV27 | - | once | CASSFGGTTEAFF | TGTGCCAGCAGTTTTGGGGGGACGACTGAAGCTTTCTTT
TRBJ2-2 | TRBV5-1 | - | once | CASSLAHQNTGELFF | TGCGCCAGCAGCTTGGCCCATCAAAACACCGGGGAGCTGTTTTTT
TRBJ2-3 | TRBV7-3 | - | - | CASSLSGVGVTDTQYF | TGTGCCAGCAGCTTAAGCGGGGTCGGAGTCACAGATACGCAGTATTTT
TRBJ2-3 | TRBV4-3 | - | - | CASSHREVVDTQYF | TGCGCCAGCAGCCACCGGGAAGTGGTAGATACGCAGTATTTT
TRBJ2-1 | TRBV3-1/TRBV3-2 | TRBD2 | - | CASSPTRLAGASSYNEQFF | TGTGCCAGCAGCCCCACGAGACTAGCGGGGGCAAGCTCCTACAATGAGCAGTTCTTC
TRBJ2-1 | TRBV5-4 | - | - | CASSLVGDSYNEQFF | TGTGCCAGCAGCTTGGTCGGGGATTCCTACAATGAGCAGTTCTTC
TRBJ1-1 | TRBV11-3 | TRBD1 | - | CASSLIPRRGRDRGMVAFF | TGTGCCAGCAGCTTAATACCTAGGCGGGGTCGGGACAGGGGAATGGTAGCTTTCTTT
TRBJ1-6 | TRBV10-3 | TRBD1 | - | CAIRGGQANSPLHF | TGTGCCATCAGGGGGGGACAGGCTAATTCACCCCTCCACTTT
TRBJ2-7 | TRBV27 | - | few | CASSFPGGGSHF | TGTGCCAGCAGTTTCCCCGGGGGAGGCTCCCACTTC
TRBJ1-1 | TRBV19 | - | - | CASTPGGRVTAFF | TGTGCCAGTACCCCCGGGGGGCGGGTAACAGCTTTCTTT
TRBJ1-1 | TRBV6-5 | TRBD1 | - | CASSPRQGKDEAFF | TGTGCCAGCAGTCCAAGACAGGGAAAGGATGAAGCTTTCTTT
TRBJ2-3 | TRBV5-6 | - | - | CASSSRRRAVTDTQYF | TGTGCCAGCAGCTCCAGGAGGAGAGCGGTCACAGATACGCAGTATTTT
TRBJ1-1 | TRBV5-1 | - | - | CASSLAPGENTEAFF | TGCGCCAGCAGCTTGGCTCCAGGGGAGAACACTGAAGCTTTCTTT
TRBJ2-5 | TRBV19 | TRBD2 | - | CASSTSGDQETQYF | TGTGCCAGTAGTACTAGCGGGGACCAAGAGACCCAGTACTTC
TRBJ1-3 | TRBV12-3/TRBV12-4 | - | - | CASSFPDTIYF | TGTGCCAGCAGTTTCCCGGACACCATATATTTT
TRBJ1-2 | TRBV7-9 | TRBD1 | - | CASRVRQGAANYGYTF | TGTGCCAGCCGCGTGCGACAGGGGGCGGCTAACTATGGCTACACCTTC
TRBJ2-5 | TRBV5-4 | - | - | CASSTQGGEETQYF | TGTGCCAGCAGCACACAGGGTGGGGAAGAGACCCAGTACTTC
TRBJ2-7 | TRBV4-1 | TRBD1 | - | CASSQEEGTGRYEQYF | TGCGCCAGCAGCCAAGAAGAAGGGACAGGGCGCTACGAGCAGTACTTC
TRBJ2-3 | TRBV6-2/TRBV6-3 | TRBD2 | - | CASSSGGNTDTQYF | TGTGCCAGCAGTTCGGGGGGGAACACAGATACGCAGTATTTT
TRBJ2-7 | TRBV7-2 | TRBD1 | - | CASSPTRTGPIEQYF | TGTGCCAGCAGTCCCACCCGGACAGGGCCCATTGAGCAGTACTTC
TRBJ1-6 | TRBV6-2/TRBV6-3 | - | - | CASSYFSPSLANSPLHF | TGTGCCAGCAGTTACTTTTCCCCTTCCTTGGCTAATTCACCCCTCCACTTT
TRBJ2-3 | TRBV4-3 | TRBD2 | - | CASSHEPGRGAPDTQYF | TGCGCCAGCAGCCATGAACCGGGGCGGGGGGCCCCAGATACGCAGTATTTT
TRBJ1-6 | TRBV28 | - | - | CASSLGIINSPLHF | TGTGCCAGCAGCCTCGGGATAATTAATTCACCCCTCCACTTT
TRBJ2-3 | TRBV10-3 | TRBD2 | - | CATQSGGNTDTQYF | TGTGCCACGCAAAGCGGGGGGAACACAGATACGCAGTATTTT
TRBJ1-1 | TRBV5-8 | TRBD1 | few | CASSSGQLTEAFF | TGTGCCAGCAGCTCGGGACAGCTCACTGAAGCTTTCTTT
TRBJ1-1 | TRBV19 | TRBD1 | - | CASSFGTGTIYTEAFF | TGTGCCAGTAGTTTCGGGACAGGGACCATCTACACTGAAGCTTTCTTT
TRBJ1-5 | TRBV7-9 | - | - | CASSSGLSNQPQHF | TGTGCCAGCAGCTCGGGACTGTCCAATCAGCCCCAGCATTTT
TRBJ1-1 | TRBV30 | TRBD1 | - | CAWRDYRGDTEAFF | TGTGCCTGGAGGGATTACAGGGGAGACACTGAAGCTTTCTTT
TRBJ1-2 | TRBV4-1 | - | - | CASSQAGTPYGYTF | TGCGCCAGCAGCCAAGCGGGTACCCCCTATGGCTACACCTTC
TRBJ1-3 | TRBV27 | - | - | CASSLSSSGNTIYF | TGTGCCAGCAGTTTGTCGAGCTCTGGAAACACCATATATTTT
TRBJ2-5 | TRBV7-2 | TRBD2 | - | CASSQPQGTSGGAAQYF | TGTGCCAGCAGCCAACCCCAGGGAACTAGCGGGGGTGCGGCCCAGTACTTC
TRBJ1-1 | TRBV2 | - | - | CASTTGENTEAFF | TGTGCCAGCACCACGGGGGAGAACACTGAAGCTTTCTTT
TRBJ1-1 | TRBV30 | TRBD1 | - | CAWRDRGGHTEAFF | TGTGCCTGGAGGGACAGGGGCGGACACACTGAAGCTTTCTTT
TRBJ1-6 | TRBV6-5 | - | - | CASRLAEVWDSPLHF | TGTGCCAGCAGATTGGCGGAGGTCTGGGATTCACCCCTCCACTTT